This T cell receptor beta chain was profiled in a study of blood T cell repertoires in COVID-19 (dated by TCRdb to the early 2020s). Notes on the research overall: Samples covering the acute and convalescent phases of COVID-19 were provided by collaborators in the United States, Italy and Spain. The prospective study material was composed of cDNA or gDNA derived from T cells, B-cell-depleted T cells, or PBMCs. The dataset comprised deeply sampled blood TCRbeta repertoires from subjects exposed to, actively infected with, or recovered from COVID-19. A freely available public database, intended as a resource for researchers studying the immune response to SARS-CoV-2, is where the repertoires were released. The samples were drawn from two sources: the first 160 participants of the ongoing ImmuneRACE study, and 1,254 subjects contributed by 6 global collaborators. Nearly every sample came with metadata listing a de-identified subject ID, COVID-19 status, age in years and sex. HLA class I and class II types, where available, came from metadata supplied by the sample provider rather than from assay-based typing. The investigation overall reported the following: The amount of clinical and demographic metadata varied by source and participant and was provided uncurated.

In regard to this clone: The antigen it recognizes is unknown. Nothing much larger sits one base from this clone, and base qualities are not available.

The immunoSEQ Assay, a bias-controlled multiplex PCR, was used to amplify TCRbeta CDR3 regions from genomic DNA. Per the original workflow: Nucleated cell counts per sample were estimated from amplification of reference gene primers within the assay. To quantify the absolute abundance of each unique TCRbeta CDR3 rearrangement, sequence reads were collapsed and filtered. Productive Simpson clonality was computed per sample as the square root of Simpson's diversity index over productive rearrangements. Drawn from immuneACCESS, this table holds only the in-frame rearrangements with V and J called that TCRdb kept. Clones are partly lost; checked studies trace under half to an unresolved V gene and leave the rest unexplained. Clone size and V and J calls were adopted from that table, with D and trimming inferred from the DNA. A total of about 200,000 clones appear in this sample, 70% to 90% of them only once. The ten most abundant clones make up 3% to 4% of the sample.

Participants in the prospective study were enrolled through a virtual design, were aged about 18 to 100 years, and lived in some 24 United States geographic areas. In the prospective study, cohorts were assigned on the basis of participant-reported clinical history obtained from a screening survey and a study questionnaire. Mobile phlebotomists in the prospective study collected whole blood, serum and a nasopharyngeal or oropharyngeal swab from every participant. Participants in the prospective study had the option to provide additional blood draws and questionnaires over a roughly two-month period. Blood samples from the prospective study were shipped frozen or at room temperature prior to DNA extraction. Sequencing was done on a sample of PBMCs or T cells enriched from blood (not recorded which). The sequence derives from a middle-aged woman with acute COVID-19.

CDR3 protein: CASGEGQSSNQPQHF. At the DNA level, the sequence is TGTGCTAGTGGTGAGGGACAGTCAAGCAATCAGCCCCAGCATTTT. The rearranged segments are TRBV12-5 and TRBJ1-5; 7 central bases correspond to TRBD1. The CDR3 measures 15 amino acids from cysteine to phenylalanine. This entry keeps only the CDR3 DNA: 45 bases, framed from base 1. CDR1 and CDR2 (LGHNT, FRNRAP) derive from the germline V gene. Clipping removes 5 bases from V and 1 base from J, with 5 as the unmatched junction base count.